This entry lists 27 T cell receptor beta chains sequenced from one sample in a study of T cells in Graves' hyperthyroidism and ophthalmopathy. TCR beta CDR3 sequences were amplified from RNA transcripts. When the TCR CDR3 underwent first-round RT-PCR, the HTBI primer set was used. Each CDR3 protein gets one entry after TCRdb re-called the multiplex PCR reads with MiXCR. This sample yields more than 300,000 distinct CDR3 sequences, of which about a fifth are seen a single time; over 35% belongs to the top ten. The sequencing input was blood. The receptor set was obtained from a man between 18 and 35 years old with Graves' ophthalmopathy.

There are many counts of this clonotype. The chain links TRBV29-1 to TRBJ1-2; TRBD1 agrees at 7 bases. This CDR3 spans 13 amino acids. Looked up from germline, CDR1 is SQVTM and CDR2 is ANQGSEA. V was pared by 8 bases and J by 7 bases, with 13 bases of the junction left unmatched. This chain's CDR3 is CSFWRGGASGYTF. Here the CDR3 DNA reads TGCAGCTTCTGGCGAGGGGGCGCGTCTGGCTACACCTTC.

This clonotype was observed a single time. The rearrangement uses TRBV20-1 and TRBJ2-3; 10 bases are shared with TRBD2. Germline V CDR1 and CDR2: DFQATT, SNEGSKA (reference sequence). The CDR3 is 16 residues long. The V gene end was trimmed by 3 bases and the J gene end by 2 bases; junction bases not matched to a gene: 8. The CDR3 nucleotides are TGCAGTGCTAGGATGGGACTAGCGTCTACCACAGATACGCAGTATTTT. Amino acid sequence: CSARMGLASTTDTQYF.

The genes are TRBV3-1 and TRBJ1-3; D call uncertain. With 4 bases removed from V and 4 bases from J, the gap between germline ends came to 20 bases. CDR3 length equals 17 residues. Germline V gives CDR1 LGHDT, CDR2 YNNKEL (reference sequence). The DNA of the CDR3 is TGTGCCAGCAGCCGAAAGATGCAAGGCCTCACCGGAAACACCATATATTTT. The encoded protein is CASSRKMQGLTGNTIYF.

This clonotype was counted at least ten times. The J gene is TRBJ2-5, the V gene TRBV20-1, with TRBD2 identical over 13 bases. Unmatched junction bases numbered 10, after V lost 2 bases and J lost 4 bases. Germline-derived CDR1 and CDR2 are DFQATT and SNEGSKA (reference sequence). The CDR3 spans 17 residues. CDR3 sequence (DNA): TGCAGTGCTAGACAAGGGACTAGCGGGGCGAGGAGAGAGACCCAGTACTTC. Translation: CSARQGTSGARRETQYF.

This clonotype came up many times. The CDR3 nucleotides read TGTGCCAGCAGCTTGGAACGGAGGACTGAAGCTTTCTTT. Residues: CASSLERRTEAFF. This chain connects TRBV11-1 to TRBJ1-1; D remains unclear. Trimming stripped 3 bases from V and 5 bases from J, with 10 bases between. The CDR3 runs to 13 residues. Germline lookup yields CDR1 SGHAT and CDR2 FQDESV (reference sequence). Supplemented by reference TRBV11-1 and TRBJ1-1, the full variable domain reads EAEVAQSPRYKITEKSQAVAFWCDPISGHATLYWYRQILGQGPELLVQFQDESVVDDSQLPKDRFSAERLKGVDSTLKIQPAELGDSAMYLCASSLERRTEAFFGQGTRLTVV.

This clonotype was picked up a small number of times. The chain has TRBV19 and TRBJ1-6; no clear D. The CDR3 spans 14 residues. The V end lost 4 bases, the J end lost 5 bases, and 9 bases lay between the germline ends. The germline gives CDR1 LNHDA, CDR2 SQIVND (reference sequence). The CDR3 here is CASSTRRDNSPLHF. CDR3 nucleotide sequence: TGTGCCAGTAGTACCCGGCGGGATAATTCACCCCTCCACTTT.

This clonotype was observed many times. Mismatch with germline at one junction end may stem from a read error. The gene calls are TRBV14 and TRBJ1-1; a weak D match, TRBD1 (6 bases). The CDR3 contains 15 residues. Per germline, CDR1 SGHDN and CDR2 FVKESK. CDR3 coding DNA: TGTGCCAGCAGCCGTCTGGGACAAGGAGACACCGAAGCTTTCTTT. Its protein product is CASSRLGQGDTEAFF.

This clonotype was counted ten times or more. The gene calls are TRBV6-1 and TRBJ1-2; a possible D gene is TRBD1 (6 bases). Trimming pared 4 bases from V and 9 bases from J, leaving 12 bases between. The germline gives CDR1 MNHNS, CDR2 SASEGT. The CDR3 is 12 residues long. The CDR3 protein is CASSVTDRSYTF. CDR3 DNA: TGTGCCAGCAGTGTTACCGACAGGAGCTACACCTTC.

As concerns this clonotype: A much larger clone differs from this one at a single base, so this may be a read error. The chain carries TRBV7-2 and TRBJ1-2, with a weak D call TRBD1 (5 bases). CDR3 length: 15 residues. Germline-derived CDR1 and CDR2 are SGHTA and FQGNSA. CDR3 amino acids: CANSPRQHANYGYTF. The CDR3 DNA sequence: TGTGCCAACAGCCCTAGACAGCACGCTAACTATGGCTACACCTTC.

The V call is TRBV20-1, the J call TRBJ1-6, with D unclear. CDR1 and CDR2 (germline): DFQATT, SNEGSKA (reference sequence). This CDR3 is built from 17 residues. V lost 0 bases, J lost 0 bases, and 12 bases lay in between. This CDR3 reads CSARDQTLSSYNSPLHF. CDR3 DNA sequence: TGCAGTGCTAGAGATCAGACACTGAGCTCCTATAATTCACCCCTCCACTTT.

There are many counts of this clonotype. The rearrangement links TRBV6-2 or TRBV6-3 to TRBJ1-1; D is possibly TRBD1 (6 bases). The germline V gene has CDR1 MNHEY and CDR2 SVGEGT. The CDR3 has 14 amino acids. Trimming stripped 5 bases from V and 0 bases from J, with 10 bases between. The CDR3 DNA reads as TGTGCCAGCAGTGTCCGGACAGTGAACACTGAAGCTTTCTTT. Translating gives CASSVRTVNTEAFF.

This clonotype was seen a few times. The chain carries TRBV15 and TRBJ1-5; no firm D call. Trimming shortened V by 3 bases and J by 1 base, and 10 bases separated the two germline ends. The CDR3 consists of 15 residues. The germline V gene has CDR1 LNHNV and CDR2 YYDKDF (reference sequence). This CDR3 reads CATSSTVPSNQPQHF. The CDR3 DNA follows: TGTGCCACCAGCAGTACGGTCCCGAGCAATCAGCCCCAGCATTTT.

With respect to this clonotype: Germline and junction disagree at one end, which may indicate a read error. The chain couples TRBV5-1 to TRBJ2-7, with D uncertain. The germline V gene has CDR1 SGHRS and CDR2 YFSETQ. There are 12 residues in the CDR3. The CDR3 spells CASSLVQGEQYF. The CDR3 DNA follows: TGTGCCAGCAGCTTGGTCCAAGGGGAGCAGTACTTC.

This clonotype was detected a few times. The V and J genes are TRBV10-3 and TRBJ1-1; 8 bases match TRBD1. Germline assignment: CDR1 ENHRY and CDR2 SYGVKD. The CDR3 loop spans 14 amino acids. V was clipped by 7 bases and J by 4 bases; unmatched bases: 8. The CDR3 nucleotides read TGTGCCATCATCCTGGGACAGGCCGTCACTGAAGCTTTCTTT. Protein: CAIILGQAVTEAFF.

The sample holds a few counts of this clonotype. This chain links TRBV6-2 or TRBV6-3 with TRBJ2-3; D not certain. Trimming shortened V by 5 bases and J by 0 bases, and 9 bases separated the two germline ends. CDR3 length: 14 residues. In germline, CDR1 is MNHEY, CDR2 SVGEGT. This CDR3 is CASSAVGSTDTQYF. The CDR3 region has the DNA TGTGCCAGCAGTGCGGTAGGAAGCACAGATACGCAGTATTTT.

The sample holds a few counts of this clonotype. The chain joins TRBV11-1 to TRBJ2-2; D might be TRBD1 (5 bases). The CDR3 covers 15 residues. CDR1 and CDR2 (germline): SGHAT, FQDESV (reference sequence). Between the trimmed V and J ends, which lost 4 bases and 6 bases, there was a span of 15 bases. The CDR3 DNA is TGTGCCAGCAGCTCACGACAGTTGGGGTCCGGGGAGCTGTTTTTT. Its translation: CASSSRQLGSGELFF.

This clonotype appeared many times. The chain uses TRBV20-1 and TRBJ1-1, with D uncertain. The ends were cut back, 6 bases at V and 1 base at J, with 3 bases in the middle. The CDR3 is made up of 10 amino acids. From germline, CDR1 is DFQATT and CDR2 SNEGSKA (reference sequence). The CDR3: CSAANTEAFF. CDR3 DNA sequence: TGCAGTGCAGCGAACACTGAAGCTTTCTTT.

This clonotype was seen only a few times. The chain links TRBV11-2 to TRBJ2-3; possibly TRBD1 for D (6 bases). The CDR3 spans 16 residues. CDR1 and CDR2 from the germline V gene are SGHAT and FQNNGV. V dropped 5 bases and J dropped 0 bases, with 15 bases sitting between them. This chain's CDR3 is CASSPGQKPSTDTQYF. CDR3 coding DNA: TGTGCCAGCAGCCCCGGACAGAAACCTAGCACAGATACGCAGTATTTT.

The chain links TRBV7-6 to TRBJ2-1; 8 bases fit TRBD2. Germline lookup yields CDR1 SGHVS and CDR2 FNYEAQ. The CDR3 is 15 residues long. Losses at the gene ends were 3 bases for V and 7 bases for J; bases not matched to a gene: 8. The CDR3: CASSFAAGGPNEQFF. Here the CDR3 DNA reads TGTGCCAGCAGCTTCGCGGCGGGGGGCCCGAATGAGCAGTTCTTC.

This clonotype was recorded many times. CDR3: CASSLAVESYEQYF. Written as DNA, the CDR3 is TGTGCCAGCAGCTTAGCGGTGGAGTCCTACGAGCAGTACTTC. The chain combines TRBV7-9 with TRBJ2-7; D not resolved. Germline assignment: CDR1 SEHNR and CDR2 FQNEAQ (reference sequence). Trimming shortened V by 0 bases and J by 1 base, and 7 bases separated the two germline ends. This CDR3 region has 14 residues.

The chain is built from TRBV10-3 and TRBJ1-2; TRBD1 matches 8 bases. Germline loops: CDR1 ENHRY, CDR2 SYGVKD. The CDR3 is made up of 14 amino acids. V gave up 7 bases and J gave up 2 bases; unmatched junction bases: 6. The CDR3 sequence is CAIKLGQENYGYTF. The CDR3 nucleotides are TGTGCCATCAAACTGGGACAGGAGAACTATGGCTACACCTTC.

Ten or more counts support this clonotype. The V and J genes are TRBV2 and TRBJ1-2; 7 bases line up with TRBD1. CDR3 length equals 15 residues. Germline V CDR1 and CDR2: SNHLY, FYNNEI. The V segment lost 6 bases and the J segment 4 bases; nucleotides outside the gene matches: 11. The CDR3 DNA sequence: TGTGCCAGCAGCGGCGGTGGGGACAGCGTCTATGGCTACACCTTC. Translating it yields CASSGGGDSVYGYTF.

The genes are TRBV4-1 and TRBJ1-4; D gene uncertain. Germline loops: CDR1 MGHRA, CDR2 YSYEKL. This CDR3 contains 14 residues. V lost 6 bases and J 12 bases, leaving 20 bases between the germline ends. The CDR3: CASSPGPPRMELFF. Here the CDR3 DNA reads TGCGCCAGCAGTCCCGGGCCCCCTCGAATGGAACTGTTTTTT.

This clonotype was seen ten or more times. The gene calls are TRBV7-8 and TRBJ2-7; tentatively, D is TRBD2 (5 bases). Trimming stripped 0 bases from V and 3 bases from J, with 9 bases between. This CDR3 has 14 residues. Germline V gives CDR1 SGHVS, CDR2 FQNEAQ. The CDR3 coding sequence is TGTGCCAGCAGCTTAGCGGGGAGCGGCTACGAGCAGTACTTC. Protein sequence: CASSLAGSGYEQYF.

The chain has TRBV6-1 and TRBJ2-1; 7 nucleotides agree with TRBD2. The CDR3 loop spans 16 amino acids. Trimming cost V 8 bases and J 5 bases; bases outside gene matches: 15. Germline V lookup: CDR1 MNHNS, CDR2 SASEGT. This chain's CDR3 is CASRKGSSGENNEQFF. Written as DNA, the CDR3 is TGTGCCAGCCGAAAGGGGTCGAGCGGGGAAAACAATGAGCAGTTCTTC.

This clonotype showed up many times. This chain joins TRBV2 and TRBJ2-2; D remains unclear. Trimming removed 3 bases at V and 1 base at J, with 9 bases between. The CDR3 contains 15 residues. From germline, CDR1 is SNHLY and CDR2 FYNNEI. The CDR3 sequence: CASSEGDLNTGELFF. CDR3 bases: TGTGCCAGCAGTGAGGGTGATTTGAACACCGGGGAGCTGTTTTTT.

V and J are TRBV9 and TRBJ2-5; 7 bases line up with TRBD2. V lost 3 bases and J lost 5; bases outside the gene matches: 1. The CDR3 is 12 residues long. The germline CDR1 and CDR2 sequences are SGDLS and YYNGEE. The CDR3 sequence: CASSGEGETQYF. In DNA form, the CDR3 reads TGTGCCAGCAGCGGGGAGGGGGAGACCCAGTACTTC.